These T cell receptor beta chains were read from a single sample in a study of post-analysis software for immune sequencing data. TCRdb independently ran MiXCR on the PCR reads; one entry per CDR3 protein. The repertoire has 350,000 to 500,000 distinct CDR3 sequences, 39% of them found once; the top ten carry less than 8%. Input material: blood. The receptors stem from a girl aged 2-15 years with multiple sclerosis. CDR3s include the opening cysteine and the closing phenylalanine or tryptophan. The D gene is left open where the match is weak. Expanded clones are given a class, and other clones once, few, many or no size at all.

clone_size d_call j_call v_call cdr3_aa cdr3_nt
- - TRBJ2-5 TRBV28 CASSLSGRFQETQYF TGTGCCAGCAGTCTTTCAGGGAGGTTTCAAGAGACCCAGTACTTC
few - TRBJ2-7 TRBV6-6 CASSYAGNWEQYF TGTGCCAGCAGTTACGCAGGCAACTGGGAGCAGTACTTC
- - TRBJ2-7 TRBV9 CASSVGVYNEQYF TGTGCCAGCAGCGTAGGGGTCTACAACGAGCAGTACTTC
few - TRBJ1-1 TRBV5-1 CASSPREGGTNTEAFF TGCGCCAGCAGCCCTCGGGAGGGGGGAACGAACACTGAAGCTTTCTTT
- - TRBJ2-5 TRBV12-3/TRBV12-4 CASSFGEGETQYF TGTGCCAGCAGTTTCGGGGAAGGAGAGACCCAGTACTTC
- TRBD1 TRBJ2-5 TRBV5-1 CASSLGDSVQYF TGCGCCAGCAGCTTGGGGGACAGCGTGCAGTACTTC
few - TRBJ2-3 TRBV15 CAVSSTDTQYF TGTGCCGTTTCTAGCACAGATACGCAGTATTTT
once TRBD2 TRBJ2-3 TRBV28 CASSLLLAGGGADTQYF TGTGCCAGCAGTTTATTACTAGCGGGAGGTGGTGCAGATACGCAGTATTTT
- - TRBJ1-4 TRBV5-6 CASSLKVANEKLFF TGTGCCAGCAGCTTGAAAGTGGCTAATGAAAAACTGTTTTTT
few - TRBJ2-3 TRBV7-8 CASSLGKVLARLARTDTQYF TGTGCCAGCAGCCTTGGCAAGGTGCTAGCGCGACTCGCAAGGACAGATACGCAGTATTTT
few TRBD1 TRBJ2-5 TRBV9 CASSVGQAETQYF TGTGCCAGCAGCGTGGGACAGGCGGAGACCCAGTACTTC
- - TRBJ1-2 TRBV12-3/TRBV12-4 CASSFSGGGYTF TGTGCCAGCAGTTTTTCCGGAGGTGGCTACACCTTC
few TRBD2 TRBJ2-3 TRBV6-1 CASPGLAGADTQYF TGTGCCAGTCCGGGACTAGCGGGGGCAGATACGCAGTATTTT
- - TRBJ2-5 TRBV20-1 CSARDGGQETQYF TGCAGTGCTAGGGACGGGGGTCAAGAGACCCAGTACTTC
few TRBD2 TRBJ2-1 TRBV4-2 CASSQALAGGGLNEQFF TGTGCCAGCAGCCAAGCGCTAGCGGGAGGGGGATTGAATGAGCAGTTCTTC
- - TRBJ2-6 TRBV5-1 CASSAPSGANVLTF TGCGCCAGCAGCGCCCCTTCTGGGGCCAACGTCCTGACTTTC
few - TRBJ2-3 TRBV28 CASSPILSGFTDTQYF TGTGCCAGCAGTCCCATCCTCAGTGGATTCACAGATACGCAGTATTTT
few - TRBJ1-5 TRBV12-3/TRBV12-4 CASSKRESQPQHF TGTGCCAGCAGCAAGAGGGAATCTCAGCCCCAGCATTTT
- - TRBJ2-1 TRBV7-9 CASSLIANEQFF TGTGCCAGCAGCTTAATAGCGAATGAGCAGTTCTTC
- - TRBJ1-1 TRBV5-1 CASSPSVQAMNTEAFF TGCGCCAGCAGCCCCTCGGTTCAGGCGATGAACACTGAAGCTTTCTTT
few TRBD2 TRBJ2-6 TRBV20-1 CSARDGGAGANVLTF TGCAGTGCTAGAGACGGGGGGGCAGGGGCCAACGTCCTGACTTTC
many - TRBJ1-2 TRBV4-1 CASSWAESNYGYTF TGCGCCAGCAGTTGGGCAGAATCTAACTATGGCTACACCTTC
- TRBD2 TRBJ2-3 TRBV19 CASSIGLAVRTDTQYF TGTGCCAGTAGTATCGGACTAGCGGTACGCACAGATACGCAGTATTTT
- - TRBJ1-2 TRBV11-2 CASSLRFGPNYGYTF TGTGCCAGCAGCCTCCGTTTTGGGCCCAACTATGGCTACACCTTC
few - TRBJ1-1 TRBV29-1 CSVDGYEAFF TGCAGCGTTGACGGGTACGAAGCTTTCTTT
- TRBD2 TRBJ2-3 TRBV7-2 CASSLMGPSGGNTQYF TGTGCCAGCAGCTTAATGGGCCCTAGCGGGGGAAATACGCAGTATTTT
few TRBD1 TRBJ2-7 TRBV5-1 CASSLVAGTGAYEQYF TGCGCCAGCAGCTTGGTTGCCGGGACAGGGGCCTACGAGCAGTACTTC
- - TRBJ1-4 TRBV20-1 CSARGSATNEKLFF TGCAGTGCTAGAGGATCAGCAACTAATGAAAAACTGTTTTTT
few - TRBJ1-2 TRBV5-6 CASSLGPGRDSAGYTF TGTGCCAGCAGCTTGGGACCAGGGAGGGATTCTGCTGGCTACACCTTC
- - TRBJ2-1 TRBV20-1 CSASGSESNEQFF TGCAGTGCTAGCGGGAGTGAAAGCAATGAGCAGTTCTTC
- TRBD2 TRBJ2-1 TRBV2 CASSAVTSPRYNEQFF TGTGCCAGCAGTGCGGTGACTAGCCCTAGGTACAATGAGCAGTTCTTC
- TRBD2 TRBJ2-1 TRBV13 CASSSWTSGGAGSQTHNEQFF TGTGCCAGCAGCTCGTGGACTAGCGGGGGGGCAGGATCCCAGACCCACAATGAGCAGTTCTTC
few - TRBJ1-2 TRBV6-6 CASSGLSGANYGYTF TGTGCCAGCAGTGGCTTATCAGGGGCTAACTATGGCTACACCTTC
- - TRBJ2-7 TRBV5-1 CASSARDGSSYEQYF TGCGCCAGCAGCGCCCGGGACGGTAGCTCCTACGAGCAGTACTTC
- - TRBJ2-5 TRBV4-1 CASSQSGGSFQETQYF TGCGCCAGCAGCCAATCTGGGGGGTCCTTCCAAGAGACCCAGTACTTC
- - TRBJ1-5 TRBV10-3 CAISESNQPQHF TGTGCCATCAGTGAGTCGAATCAGCCCCAGCATTTT